This TCR beta chain was retrieved from a study of blood T cell repertoires in COVID-19. Germline trimming cut 10 bases from V and 0 bases from J; bases unmatched to any gene: 8. The CDR3 covers 14 residues. Germline CDR1 is LNHDA and CDR2 is SQIVND (reference sequence). The protocol was immunoSEQ multiplex PCR, while the TCRdb copy is restricted to in-frame clones and leaves out a portion. The sample carries 200,000 to 250,000 clones, around nine tenths recorded once. Sequencing used peripheral blood. The V and J genes are TRBV19 and TRBJ2-7; 8 bases line up with TRBD2. The origin of this receptor is a man between 60 and 75 years old with COVID-19, enrolled during active disease. CDR3 nucleotide sequence: TGTGCCACCCCCCCGGGAGGGCGCTCCTACGAGCAGTACTTC. Encoded protein: CATPPGGRSYEQYF.